This entry is about one T cell receptor (beta chain). Its antigen is still unknown. The data are from a study of PD-1 blockade in classical Hodgkin lymphoma. On the study more broadly: Each patient was given nivolumab 3 mg/kg through a vein every 2 weeks.

Only in-frame clones appear in the TCRdb table, and some are missing; sequencing was by immunoSEQ multiplex PCR. The sample lists more than 90,000 clones; 80% to 90% were seen once. This CDR3 region has 16 residues. Germline CDR1 MNHEY, CDR2 SMNVEV (reference sequence). Trimming shortened V by 6 bases and J by 4 bases, and 16 bases separated the two germline ends. Study-level findings and limits: Newly diagnosed patients were said to have less baseline TCR diversity than healthy donors did. Significantly greater TCR diversity emerged by C4D1 in CD4+ cells but not CD8+ cells.

Each patient's relapse followed autologous stem cell transplantation, and brentuximab vedotin exposure varied. Responses achieved at best were complete response, partial response or progressive disease. V gene TRBV27 combines with J gene TRBJ1-6, with a possible D match to TRBD1 (5 bases). The sequences come from peripheral blood mononuclear cells (PBMCs), collected before the second cycle of nivolumab. This sequence originates from a human donor with classical Hodgkin lymphoma. The CDR3 DNA is TGTGCCAGCAGAAAGCCCGTTGGGGGGTATAATTCACCCCTCCACTTT. This encodes CASRKPVGGYNSPLHF.